Presented here are 14 T cell receptor beta chains from one specimen sequenced in a study of Tregs in tolerant kidney transplant recipients (dated by TCRdb to between 2017 and 2020). Library preparation employed the immunoSEQ multiplex PCR assay. This is the immuneACCESS table as TCRdb keeps it, with only in-frame sequences that have V and J called. A part of the clones is gone; compared with another copy, unresolved V genes explain less than half, and the rest is unexplained. Across this sample there are 240,000 or so clones, with 80% to 85% seen only once. In total, the top ten clones hold roughly 0.67% of the sample. Sequenced input: CD4+ T cells from blood. The receptors derive from a human donor in good health.

V gene TRBV4-1 combines with J gene TRBJ1-3, with 8 bases that match TRBD1. In germline, CDR1 is MGHRA, CDR2 YSYEKL. Trimming cost V 1 base and J 2 bases; bases outside gene matches: 7. The CDR3 length is 17 residues. The CDR3 loop is CASSQVGRQGTGNTIYF. CDR3 bases: TGCGCCAGCAGCCAAGTGGGTCGACAGGGGACTGGAAACACCATATATTTT.

In its sample, this clone was seen a few times. This chain joins TRBV10-1 and TRBJ2-7, with 8 nucleotides matching TRBD1. The CDR3 is 13 residues long. CDR1 and CDR2 (germline): WNHNN, SYGVQD (reference sequence). Unmatched junction bases numbered 4, after V lost 6 bases and J lost 3 bases. The CDR3: CASSRQGNYEQYF. The CDR3 nucleotides read TGCGCCAGCAGCCGACAGGGGAACTACGAGCAGTACTTC.

This rearrangement joins TRBV6-5 to TRBJ2-7; D is perhaps TRBD1 (6 bases). Germline V lookup: CDR1 MNHEY, CDR2 SVGAGI. This CDR3 is 14 amino acids long. Trimming stripped 0 bases from V and 9 bases from J, with 15 bases between. CDR3 residues: CASSYSQGLAGQYF. The CDR3 DNA reads as TGTGCCAGCAGTTACTCGCAGGGGCTCGCGGGGCAGTACTTC.

The rearrangement links TRBV10-3 to TRBJ2-7; D might be TRBD2 (5 bases). The CDR3 has 15 residues. The V end was cut by 3 bases, the J end by 0 bases, with 12 bases between. The germline V gene encodes CDR1 ENHRY and CDR2 SYGVKD. The CDR3 nucleotides are TGTGCCATCAGTGAAGAGGGCAGACCCTCCTACGAGCAGTACTTC. Translation gives CAISEEGRPSYEQYF.

The chain combines TRBV6-5 with TRBJ2-7; D is unclear. Trimming stripped 4 bases from V and 5 bases from J, with 18 bases between. CDR3 length: 15 amino acids. CDR1 and CDR2 (germline): MNHEY, SVGAGI. In DNA form, the CDR3 reads TGTGCCAGCAGTTCAGCATCGTGGGTGAGCGACGAGCAGTACTTC. It codes for CASSSASWVSDEQYF.

This chain uses TRBV2 with TRBJ2-5; D is possibly TRBD1 or TRBD2 (7 bases each). The CDR3 length is 15 residues. V shed 3 bases and J shed 0 bases, with 11 bases lying between them. CDR1 SNHLY and CDR2 FYNNEI come from the germline V gene. CDR3 coding DNA: TGTGCCAGCAGTGAGCAGGGGGGGTACCAAGAGACCCAGTACTTC. It is translated as CASSEQGGYQETQYF.

CDR3 nucleotide sequence: TGCGCCAGCAGTGAGTCGATGTTCTCGACGGGGACCCAGTACTTC. Its protein is CASSESMFSTGTQYF. This chain uses TRBV10-2 with TRBJ2-5; no firm D call. Trimming took 0 bases from V and 7 from J, leaving 15 bases between them. From germline, CDR1 is WSHSY and CDR2 SAAADI. The CDR3 runs 15 residues.

This sequence joins TRBV2 and TRBJ2-2, with 8 bases matching TRBD1. The V segment lost 4 bases and the J segment 6 bases; nucleotides outside the gene matches: 7. CDR3 length: 15 amino acids. Germline CDR1 reads SNHLY; CDR2 reads FYNNEI. CDR3 bases: TGTGCCAGCAGTGCTGTGACAGGGGAGGCCGGGGAGCTGTTTTTT. Residues: CASSAVTGEAGELFF.

The genes are TRBV4-2 and TRBJ2-5; D ambiguous. Germline CDR1 is LGHNA and CDR2 is YNFKEQ. V gave up 2 bases and J gave up 5 bases, with 3 bases separating them. CDR3 length equals 11 residues. In DNA, the CDR3 is TGTGCCAGCAGCCAACGGGAGACCCAGTACTTC. Translated, it gives CASSQRETQYF.

This clone was seen a handful of times. The identical CDR3 is also encoded by other nucleotide sequences in the sample. The chain employs TRBV6-5 and TRBJ2-3; either TRBD1 or TRBD2 may supply D (6 bases each). In germline, CDR1 is MNHEY, CDR2 SVGAGI. CDR3 length equals 15 residues. V lost 4 bases, J lost 3 bases, and 14 bases lay in between. Here the CDR3 reads CASSFRGGRTDTQYF. CDR3 nucleotides: TGTGCCAGCAGTTTCAGGGGTGGGAGGACAGATACGCAGTATTTT.

The CDR3 here is CASSHSGFNQPQHF. The CDR3 DNA follows: TGTGCCAGCAGCCACTCGGGGTTTAATCAGCCCCAGCATTTT. The V gene is TRBV11-2, the J gene TRBJ1-5; D unresolved. V was shortened by 5 bases and J by 4 bases, with 12 bases between the two germline ends. This CDR3 is built from 14 residues. Germline V gene data show CDR1 as SGHAT and CDR2 as FQNNGV.

On this clone itself: Germline and junction disagree at one end, which may indicate a read error. V usage is TRBV10-1 and J usage is TRBJ1-2; 9 nucleotides match TRBD1. There are 14 residues in the CDR3. In germline, CDR1 is WNHNN, CDR2 SYGVQD (reference sequence). CDR3 sequence reads: CASSDRPDRGSPSF. For the CDR3, the DNA is TGCGCCAGCAGTGACCGCCCCGACAGGGGGTCACCGTCCTTC.

The J gene is TRBJ1-4, the V gene TRBV6-6; a weak D match, TRBD1 (6 bases). Germline CDR1 reads MNHNY; CDR2 reads SVGAGI (reference sequence). The CDR3 has 14 residues. Trimming removed 4 bases from V and 6 bases from J, with 12 bases in between. In DNA, the CDR3 is TGTGCCAGCAGTTTCTTGGCAGGGGATGAAAAACTGTTTTTT. This codes for CASSFLAGDEKLFF.

The chain couples TRBV28 to TRBJ2-1; 7 nucleotides match TRBD2. Trimming at V came to 2 bases and at J to 4 bases, leaving 5 bases not matched to a gene. Germline V lookup: CDR1 MDHEN, CDR2 SYDVKM. The CDR3 has 15 amino acids. The CDR3 sequence is CASSLGGSEYNEQFF. CDR3 sequence (DNA): TGTGCCAGCAGTTTAGGCGGGAGTGAGTACAATGAGCAGTTCTTC.